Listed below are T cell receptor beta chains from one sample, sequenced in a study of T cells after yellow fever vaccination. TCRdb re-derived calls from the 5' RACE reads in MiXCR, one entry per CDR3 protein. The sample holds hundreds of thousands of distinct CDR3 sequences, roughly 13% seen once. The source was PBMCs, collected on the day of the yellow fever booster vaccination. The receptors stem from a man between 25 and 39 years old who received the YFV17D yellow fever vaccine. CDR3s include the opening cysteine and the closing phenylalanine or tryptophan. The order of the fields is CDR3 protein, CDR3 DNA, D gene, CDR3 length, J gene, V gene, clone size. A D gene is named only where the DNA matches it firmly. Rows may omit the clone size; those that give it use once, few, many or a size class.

CDR3: CASSSILGLSGETQYF; DNA: TGTGCCAGCAGCTCCATCTTAGGATTGTCGGGAGAGACCCAGTACTTC; D: .; length: 16; J: TRBJ2-5; V: TRBV3-1; size: .
CDR3: CASSGQGGGEQYF; DNA: TGTGCCAGCAGTGGACAGGGGGGCGGCGAGCAGTACTTC; D: TRBD1; length: 13; J: TRBJ2-7; V: TRBV27; size: few
CDR3: CAITKTGATDTQYF; DNA: TGTGCCATCACCAAGACAGGGGCCACAGATACGCAGTATTTT; D: TRBD1; length: 14; J: TRBJ2-3; V: TRBV10-3; size: many
CDR3: CASSLGRGSDEQYF; DNA: TGTGCCAGCAGCTTGGGCAGGGGAAGTGACGAGCAGTACTTC; D: .; length: 14; J: TRBJ2-7; V: TRBV7-9; size: few
CDR3: CSAREGFNEQFF; DNA: TGCAGTGCTAGAGAGGGGTTCAATGAGCAGTTCTTC; D: .; length: 12; J: TRBJ2-1; V: TRBV20-1; size: few
CDR3: CASSLTLYNEQFF; DNA: TGTGCCAGCAGCTTAACCCTTTACAATGAGCAGTTCTTC; D: .; length: 13; J: TRBJ2-1; V: TRBV5-6; size: many
CDR3: CSAILAGVGEQYF; DNA: TGCAGTGCTATACTAGCGGGAGTGGGAGAGCAGTACTTC; D: TRBD2; length: 13; J: TRBJ2-7; V: TRBV20-1; size: .
CDR3: CASSLDERNSYEQYF; DNA: TGTGCCAGCAGCTTAGACGAGCGGAACTCCTACGAGCAGTACTTC; D: .; length: 15; J: TRBJ2-7; V: TRBV7-2; size: .
CDR3: CASSSNDYEQYF; DNA: TGTGCCAGCAGCTCGAATGACTACGAGCAGTACTTC; D: .; length: 12; J: TRBJ2-7; V: TRBV7-9; size: .
CDR3: CASRPGQALGEQYF; DNA: TGTGCCAGTAGACCGGGACAGGCATTAGGCGAGCAGTACTTC; D: TRBD1; length: 14; J: TRBJ2-7; V: TRBV19; size: .